Presented here are 23 T cell receptor beta chains from one specimen sequenced in a study of early T cells in non-severe SARS-CoV-2 infection. TCRdb re-called the 5' RACE reads with MiXCR, one entry per CDR3 protein. The table lists more than 60,000 distinct CDR3 sequences, over 10% of them singletons. Specimen: whole blood, collected at baseline. The receptors were sampled from an adult who was a healthcare worker with PCR-confirmed SARS-CoV-2 infection or an uninfected control (not recorded which).

This clonotype has at least ten counts. The chain recombines TRBV20-1 with TRBJ2-1; no reliable D call. Germline lookup yields CDR1 DFQATT and CDR2 SNEGSKA (reference sequence). CDR3 size: 10 residues. The germline V and J ends were trimmed by 4 bases and 5 bases, with 3 bases remaining between them. CDR3 coding DNA: TGCAGTGCTACCCACAATGAGCAGTTCTTC. Protein sequence: CSATHNEQFF.

This clonotype was detected ten times or more. The chain uses TRBV7-2 and TRBJ2-1; TRBD1 matches 8 bases. This CDR3 spans 15 amino acids. After removal of 1 base from V and 3 bases from J, the junction contained 2 bases not matched to a gene. Germline V gives CDR1 SGHTA, CDR2 FQGNSA. Here the CDR3 DNA reads TGTGCCAGCAGCTTAGGACAGGGGATCTACAATGAGCAGTTCTTC. It translates to CASSLGQGIYNEQFF.

The chain has TRBV6-5 and TRBJ2-3, with D unresolved. This CDR3 region has 13 residues. V lost 2 bases to trimming and J lost 2 bases, with 5 bases between them. Germline loops: CDR1 MNHEY, CDR2 SVGAGI. CDR3: CASSYTDTDTQYF. The CDR3 DNA reads TGTGCCAGCAGTTACACAGACACAGATACGCAGTATTTT.

At least ten counts were recorded for this clonotype. J is TRBJ1-2 and V is TRBV6-1; maybe TRBD1 (5 bases). Germline CDR1 and CDR2: MNHNS and SASEGT. The CDR3 totals 17 residues. Trimming removed 1 base from V and 2 bases from J, with 17 bases in between. The DNA of the CDR3 is TGTGCCAGCAGTGAAGTCCACCTATCAGGGCAGAACTATGGCTACACCTTC. Protein: CASSEVHLSGQNYGYTF.

V is TRBV3-1 and J is TRBJ2-5; 8 nucleotides match TRBD2. Germline CDR1 reads LGHDT; CDR2 reads YNNKEL (reference sequence). There are 16 residues in the CDR3. J gave up 2 bases and V 4 bases, and 9 bases lay outside the gene matches. CDR3 protein: CASSRLAGGQQETQYF. CDR3 bases: TGTGCCAGCAGCCGACTCGCGGGGGGACAACAAGAGACCCAGTACTTC.

The chain employs TRBV5-1 and TRBJ2-1; 7 bases map to TRBD1. Germline V gives CDR1 SGHRS, CDR2 YFSETQ. This CDR3 is 15 amino acids long. V was pared by 3 bases and J by 9 bases, with 12 bases of the junction left unmatched. The CDR3 reads CASSSQGDRGFEQFF. The CDR3 region has the DNA TGCGCCAGCAGCTCCCAGGGGGACAGAGGCTTTGAGCAGTTCTTC.

V is TRBV6-5 and J is TRBJ1-2; 9 bases are a match to TRBD1. The V segment lost 7 bases and the J segment 2 bases; nucleotides outside the gene matches: 5. This CDR3 has 14 residues. The germline gives CDR1 MNHEY, CDR2 SVGAGI. CDR3: CASTGTGRNYGYTF. The DNA of the CDR3 is TGTGCCAGCACCGGGACAGGGAGGAACTATGGCTACACCTTC.

This clonotype has a count of ten or more. J is TRBJ2-6 and V is TRBV24-1, with a tentative D call TRBD1 (5 bases). V dropped 7 bases and J dropped 2 bases, with 11 bases sitting between them. The CDR3 is 15 residues long. CDR1 is KGHDR, CDR2 SFDVKD, per germline. DNA for the CDR3: TGTGCCACCAGCGAAGGGGTGGCTGGGGCCAACGTCCTGACTTTC. This sequence encodes CATSEGVAGANVLTF.

This clonotype was counted ten times or more. The chain links TRBV7-9 to TRBJ2-1; D not resolved. CDR3 length: 14 amino acids. Germline assignment: CDR1 SEHNR and CDR2 FQNEAQ (reference sequence). The V end was cut by 5 bases, the J end by 2 bases, with 10 bases between. The CDR3 loop is CASSPVQTYNEQFF. For the CDR3, the DNA is TGTGCCAGCAGCCCGGTCCAAACCTACAATGAGCAGTTCTTC.

In the case of this clonotype: Germline and junction disagree at one end, which may indicate a read error. J is TRBJ2-1 and V is TRBV11-2; 8 bases fit TRBD2. Germline V CDR1 and CDR2: SGHAT, FQNNGV. The CDR3 runs to 13 residues. In nucleotides, the CDR3 is TGTGCCAGCAGCTTGTCGGGGGGGCTCCATCAGATCTTC. Protein sequence: CASSLSGGLHQIF.

This clonotype was counted between two and nine times. The chain uses TRBV7-6 and TRBJ2-1; 9 bases line up with TRBD1. The CDR3 spans 17 residues. Germline V gives CDR1 SGHVS, CDR2 FNYEAQ. The junction had 7 bases not matched to a gene; V was cut back by 0 bases and J by 4 bases. CDR3 loop: CASSLAPTGQGYNEQFF. CDR3 coding DNA: TGTGCCAGCAGCTTAGCGCCTACGGGACAGGGATACAATGAGCAGTTCTTC. The complete variable domain, with remaining parts taken from reference TRBV7-6 and TRBJ2-1, reads GAGVSQSPRYKVTKRGQDVALRCDPISGHVSLYWYRQALGQGPEFLTYFNYEAQQDKSGLPNDRFSAERPEGSISTLTIQRTEQRDSAMYRCASSLAPTGQGYNEQFFGPGTRLTVL.

This clonotype was seen a handful of times. This sequence joins TRBV10-3 and TRBJ2-2; D possibly corresponds to TRBD2 (5 bases). The CDR3 has 13 residues. Germline-derived CDR1 and CDR2 are ENHRY and SYGVKD. Trimming shortened V by 9 bases and J by 7 bases, and 15 bases separated the two germline ends. The CDR3 loop reads CAIARGADGELFF. The CDR3 DNA is TGTGCCATTGCCCGGGGTGCGGACGGGGAGCTGTTTTTT.

This clonotype turned up a few times. The rearrangement links TRBV7-2 to TRBJ1-4, with D maybe TRBD1 (6 bases). V gave up 3 bases and J gave up 7 bases, with 9 bases separating them. Germline V gene lookup returns CDR1 SGHTA and CDR2 FQGNSA. The CDR3 loop spans 13 amino acids. CDR3 sequence: CASSFQGSEKLFF. CDR3 nucleotides: TGTGCCAGCAGCTTCCAGGGGAGTGAAAAACTGTTTTTT.

V is TRBV11-2 and J is TRBJ2-2, with D hard to call. Trimming took off 1 base at V and 1 base at J, with 10 bases between the two ends. Per germline, CDR1 SGHAT and CDR2 FQNNGV. CDR3 length equals 16 residues. This chain's CDR3 is CASSLGAVGNTGELFF. CDR3 DNA: TGTGCCAGCAGCTTAGGGGCCGTTGGGAACACCGGGGAGCTGTTTTTT. Full variable domain (remainder filled in from reference TRBV11-2 and TRBJ2-2): EAGVAQSPRYKIIEKRQSVAFWCNPISGHATLYWYQQILGQGPKLLIQFQNNGVVDDSQLPKDRFSAERLKGVDSTLKIQPAKLEDSAVYLCASSLGAVGNTGELFFGEGSRLTVL.

The genes are TRBV28 and TRBJ2-7; D tentatively fits TRBD1 or TRBD2 (5 bases each). V shed 10 bases and J shed 4 bases, with 20 bases lying between them. The CDR3 runs 14 residues. CDR1 MDHEN and CDR2 SYDVKM come from the germline V gene. Here the CDR3 DNA reads TGTGCCACTCAAACTCCCGGGACCCGGTACGAGCAGTACTTC. Its protein product is CATQTPGTRYEQYF.

This clonotype was seen many times. The chain recombines TRBV28 with TRBJ1-5, with D unresolved. V lost 7 bases to trimming and J lost 3 bases, with 10 bases between them. The CDR3 covers 13 residues. CDR1 is MDHEN and CDR2 is SYDVKM in the germline V gene. CDR3 coding DNA: TGTGCCAGCACCCGACCCCCCAATCAGCCCCAGCATTTT. Its protein is CASTRPPNQPQHF.

This clonotype was found a few times. The chain links TRBV4-2 to TRBJ2-2; TRBD2 might be the D (6 bases). The ends were cut back, 2 bases at V and 4 bases at J, with 11 bases in the middle. CDR1 is LGHNA and CDR2 is YNFKEQ in the germline V gene. The CDR3 has 15 amino acids. CDR3 bases: TGTGCCAGCAGCCAACTACACGGGAGCACCGGGGAGCTGTTTTTT. This sequence encodes CASSQLHGSTGELFF.

The V and J genes are TRBV6-5 and TRBJ1-3, with a weak D call TRBD1 (6 bases). From germline, CDR1 is MNHEY and CDR2 SVGAGI. CDR3 length equals 17 residues. Trimming removed 2 bases at V and 11 bases at J, with 25 bases between. CDR3 DNA sequence: TGTGCCAGCAGTTACCCCAAGGACAGAGCTACCGAAACGGCCATATATTTT. Residues: CASSYPKDRATETAIYF.

This sequence joins TRBV21-1 and TRBJ2-3; no check of the table's D call, TRBD1, against the DNA was made. TRBV21-1 is a pseudogene locus. This CDR3 region has 17 residues. This CDR3 is CASSNWRTGSSTDTQYF. The CDR3 region has the DNA TGTGCCAGCAGCAATTGGAGAACAGGCTCTAGCACAGATACGCAGTATTTT.

This sequence joins TRBV20-1 and TRBJ2-3; D might be TRBD1 (7 bases). The CDR3 has 11 residues. In germline, CDR1 is DFQATT, CDR2 SNEGSKA (reference sequence). V lost 6 bases and J 5 bases, leaving 9 bases between the germline ends. Here the CDR3 reads CSARGVDTQYF. In nucleotides, the CDR3 is TGCAGTGCCAGGGGGGTAGATACGCAGTATTTT.

V gene TRBV2 combines with J gene TRBJ1-5; D is uncertain. CDR1 is SNHLY and CDR2 is FYNNEI in the germline V gene. V gave up 7 bases and J gave up 6 bases, with 13 bases separating them. There are 13 residues in the CDR3. CDR3: CASKPGRAQPQHF. The CDR3, as DNA: TGTGCCAGCAAGCCCGGGAGGGCTCAGCCCCAGCATTTT. Together with reference TRBV2 and TRBJ1-5, the CDR3 gives the full variable domain: EPEVTQTPSHQVTQMGQEVILRCVPISNHLYFYWYRQILGQKVEFLVSFYNNEISEKSEIFDDQFSVERPDGSNFTLKIRSTKLEDSAMYFCASKPGRAQPQHFGDGTRLSIL.

This clonotype was detected a few times. This chain links TRBV27 with TRBJ2-4; TRBD2 might be the D (5 bases). V was clipped by 5 bases and J by 5 bases, with 16 bases between them. Germline loops: CDR1 MNHEY, CDR2 SMNVEV (reference sequence). The CDR3 is made up of 15 amino acids. CDR3 residues: CASSPTWRVQNIQYF. The DNA of the CDR3 is TGTGCCAGCAGTCCGACGTGGCGGGTACAAAACATTCAGTACTTC.

CDR3 amino acids: CASSYPWPSGGASSYNEQFF. The CDR3, as DNA: TGTGCCAGCAGTTACCCCTGGCCTAGCGGGGGGGCTTCGTCCTACAATGAGCAGTTCTTC. The V gene is TRBV6-2 or TRBV6-3, the J gene TRBJ2-1; 12 bases line up with TRBD2. This CDR3 has 20 amino acids. Trimming removed 2 bases from V and 1 base from J; junction bases left unmatched: 12. CDR1 and CDR2 from the germline V gene are MNHEY and SVGEGT.